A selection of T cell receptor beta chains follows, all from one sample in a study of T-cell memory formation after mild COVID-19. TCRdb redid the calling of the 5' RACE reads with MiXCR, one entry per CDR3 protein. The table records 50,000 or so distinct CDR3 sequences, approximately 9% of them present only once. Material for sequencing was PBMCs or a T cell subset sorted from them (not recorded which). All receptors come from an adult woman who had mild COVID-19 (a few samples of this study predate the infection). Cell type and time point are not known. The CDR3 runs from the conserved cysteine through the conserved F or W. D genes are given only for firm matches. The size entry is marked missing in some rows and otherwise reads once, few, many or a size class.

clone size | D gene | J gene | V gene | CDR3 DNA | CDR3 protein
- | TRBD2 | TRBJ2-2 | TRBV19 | TGTGCCAGTAGTCTTACTAGCGGGGGAAGAAACACCGGGGAGCTGTTTTTT | CASSLTSGGRNTGELFF
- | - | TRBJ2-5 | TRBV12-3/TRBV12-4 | TGTGCCAGCAGTTTGAAGTCACCGAAGACCCAGTACTTC | CASSLKSPKTQYF
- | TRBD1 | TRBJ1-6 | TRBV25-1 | TGTGCCAGCGGGACAGCCTATAATTCACCCCTCCACTTT | CASGTAYNSPLHF
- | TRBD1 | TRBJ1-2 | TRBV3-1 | TGTGCCAGCAGCCAAGGATCAGGGGGTAACTATGGCTACACCTTC | CASSQGSGGNYGYTF
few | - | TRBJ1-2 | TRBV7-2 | TGTGCCAGCAGCTACAGACAGTTCGAGAACTATGGCTACACCTTC | CASSYRQFENYGYTF
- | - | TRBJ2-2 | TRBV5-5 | TGTGCCAGCAGCTTGGCCATTACAGAAGGGACCGGGGAGCTGTTTTTT | CASSLAITEGTGELFF
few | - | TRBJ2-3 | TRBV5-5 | TGTGCCAGCAGCTTGGGCTTCGGAGGTTGGGATCAGGGTACGCAGTATTTT | CASSLGFGGWDQGTQYF
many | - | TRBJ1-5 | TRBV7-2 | TGTGCCAGCAGCGCCGGGGAGGCAAATCAGCCCCAGCATTTT | CASSAGEANQPQHF
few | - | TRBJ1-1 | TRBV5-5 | TGTGCCAGCAGCTTGGTGGGGAGGAGCACTGAAGCTTTCTTT | CASSLVGRSTEAFF
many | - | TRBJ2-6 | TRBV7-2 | TGTGCCAGCAGCTTAGTTGGCAGTTACTCTGGGGCCAACGTCCTGACTTTC | CASSLVGSYSGANVLTF
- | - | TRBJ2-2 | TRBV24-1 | TGTGCCACCAGTGTCCCCGGGACCGACTACACCGGGGAGCTGTTTTTT | CATSVPGTDYTGELFF
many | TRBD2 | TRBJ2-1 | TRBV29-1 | TGCAGCGTGAGCAGCGGGATCTACTCCTACAATGAGCAGTTCTTC | CSVSSGIYSYNEQFF
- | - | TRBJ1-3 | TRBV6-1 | TGTGCCAGCAGTGAGTCCCCCACCATATATTTT | CASSESPTIYF
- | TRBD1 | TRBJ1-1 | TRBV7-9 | TGTGCCAGCAGCTTAGGTCAGGGGGTGACTGAAGCTTTCTTT | CASSLGQGVTEAFF
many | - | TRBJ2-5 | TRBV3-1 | TGTGCCAGCAGCCTGCCCCGGCTAGGATTCAAAGAGACCCAGTACTTC | CASSLPRLGFKETQYF
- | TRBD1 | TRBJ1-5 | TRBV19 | TGTGCCAGTAGTATCGCAGGGGGGCCCGGCAATCAGCCCCAGCATTTT | CASSIAGGPGNQPQHF
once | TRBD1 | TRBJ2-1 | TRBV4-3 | TGCGCCAGCAGCCCCGGGTCGGGACAGGAGGCAAAGGAGCAGTTCTTC | CASSPGSGQEAKEQFF
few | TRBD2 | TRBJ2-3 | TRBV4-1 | TGCGCCAGCAGCCAAGGAGGGACTAGCGGTTGGGATACGCAGTATTTT | CASSQGGTSGWDTQYF
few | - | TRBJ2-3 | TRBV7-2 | TGTGCCAGCAGCTTAGTTCTGGCAGATACGCAGTATTTT | CASSLVLADTQYF
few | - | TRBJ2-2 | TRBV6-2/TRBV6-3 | TGTGCCAGCAGCTACTCAGAGGGGCCGGCCGGGGAGCTGTTTTTT | CASSYSEGPAGELFF
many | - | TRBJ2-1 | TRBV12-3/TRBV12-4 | TGTGCCAGCAGCCCCCTCCGGCGCTTCGGTGAGCAGTTCTTC | CASSPLRRFGEQFF
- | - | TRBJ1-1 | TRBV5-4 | TGTGCCAGCAGCTTGGGTGAAGGGGGCACTGAAGCTTTCTTT | CASSLGEGGTEAFF
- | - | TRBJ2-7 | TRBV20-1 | TGCAGTGCTAGAGATAACGAGCAGTACTTC | CSARDNEQYF
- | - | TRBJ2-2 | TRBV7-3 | TGTGCCAGCAGCTTAACGAGGCCAGGGCTTAGCACCGGGGAGCTGTTTTTT | CASSLTRPGLSTGELFF
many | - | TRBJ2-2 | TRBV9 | TGTGCCAGCAGCCCACAGCCCAACACCGGGGAGCTGTTTTTT | CASSPQPNTGELFF
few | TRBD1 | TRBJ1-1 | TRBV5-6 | TGTGCCAGCAGCTTCGTGAGGGACAGGGGGCGCAAGGCTTTCTTT | CASSFVRDRGRKAFF